This T cell receptor (beta chain) emerged from a study of cytomegalovirus exposure and HLA in healthy donors. General study results and limits: Presence/absence analyses treated sequencing depth as roughly uniform across donors. Reported results showed that the classifier diagnosed cytomegalovirus status with high specificity and sensitivity. What a later analysis showed was that several of the most significant clusters appeared linked to common viral pathogens.

To note about this clone: What it binds is not known.

Likely unrecorded immune exposures existed in these nominally healthy donors. Primers: 60 Vbeta forward and 13 Jbeta reverse. The assay was immunoSEQ multiplex PCR, and TCRdb's table has in-frame clones only and misses some. The sample gives roughly 86,000 clones, around three quarters of which show up once; almost 8.5% is in the top ten. Germline V lookup: CDR1 SGHKS, CDR2 YYEKEE (reference sequence). The CDR3 runs to 15 residues. V was pared by 3 bases and J by 6 bases, with 9 bases of the junction left unmatched. V usage is TRBV5-5 and J usage is TRBJ1-2, with TRBD1 identical over 9 bases. The sequence came from a man aged 60-69 years in good health and CMV-seronegative. Sequenced sample: PBMCs. In DNA form, the CDR3 reads TGTGCCAGCAGCTCCTGGGACAGGGATTTGCATGGCTACACCTTC. Translating gives CASSSWDRDLHGYTF.